Listed below are T cell receptor beta chains from one sample, sequenced in a study of CD8+ T cells in alopecia areata. Generated by immunoSEQ multiplex PCR, the TCRdb table keeps only in-frame clones and is missing some. The table has about 150,000 clones, 55% seen once; the top ten hold 4.5% to 5%. Sequences were obtained from CD4+ T cells sorted from blood. The receptors shown here come from a human donor in good health. Both conserved end residues are part of each CDR3. D genes are given only for firm matches. Clone size appears in some rows only: once, few, many, or a class for an expanded clone.

clone_size | j_call | v_call | d_call | cdr3_aa | cdr3_nt
. | TRBJ2-2 | TRBV5-1 | TRBD2 | CASSDQLATSNTGELFF | TGCGCCAGCAGCGACCAACTAGCGACCTCGAACACCGGGGAGCTGTTTTTT
. | TRBJ2-3 | TRBV30 | . | CAWSSQAAADTQYF | TGTGCCTGGAGTAGCCAGGCCGCGGCAGATACGCAGTATTTT
few | TRBJ2-2 | TRBV7-3 | . | CASSSGPSAGELFF | TGTGCCAGCAGCTCAGGACCGTCCGCCGGGGAGCTGTTTTTT
. | TRBJ2-3 | TRBV11-2 | . | CASSLLSDTQYF | TGTGCCAGCAGCTTATTATCAGATACGCAGTATTTT
. | TRBJ1-5 | TRBV15 | . | CATSRTITSDLNNQPQHF | TGTGCCACCAGCAGGACTATTACGTCGGACTTAAACAATCAGCCCCAGCATTTT
. | TRBJ2-1 | TRBV10-2 | . | CASRSTSPEQFF | TGCGCCAGCAGATCGACTAGTCCCGAGCAGTTCTTC
. | TRBJ1-1 | TRBV15 | . | CATSRDSREAFF | TGTGCCACCAGCAGAGATTCGAGGGAAGCTTTCTTT
once | TRBJ2-6 | TRBV25-1 | . | CASSFSGANVLTF | TGTGCCAGCAGTTTTTCTGGGGCCAACGTCCTGACTTTC
. | TRBJ2-1 | TRBV29-1 | . | CSVEDKLVNEQFF | TGCAGCGTTGAAGATAAGTTAGTAAATGAGCAGTTCTTC
. | TRBJ1-5 | TRBV7-9 | . | CASSPAGALDGPQHF | TGTGCCAGCAGCCCAGCTGGGGCCCTGGATGGGCCCCAGCATTTT
. | TRBJ2-5 | TRBV7-9 | . | CASRMLGAEETQYF | TGTGCCAGCAGGATGTTGGGGGCGGAAGAGACCCAGTACTTC
. | TRBJ1-5 | TRBV7-2 | . | CASSPGGLGGNQPQHF | TGTGCCAGCAGCCCCGGGGGGTTGGGGGGCAATCAGCCCCAGCATTTT
few | TRBJ2-3 | TRBV5-4 | . | CASSSPGLTNGDTQYF | TGTGCCAGCAGTTCTCCGGGACTCACAAATGGGGATACGCAGTATTTT
. | TRBJ1-1 | TRBV27 | TRBD1 | CASRTTGTGGAFF | TGTGCCAGCAGAACTACGGGGACAGGGGGAGCTTTCTTT
. | TRBJ2-7 | TRBV6-1 | TRBD2 | CASSEVRSGGRMAEQYF | TGTGCCAGCAGTGAAGTCAGGAGCGGCGGGAGAATGGCCGAGCAGTACTTC
. | TRBJ2-7 | TRBV15 | TRBD1 | CATSLRQGRNEQYF | TGTGCCACCAGCCTGCGACAGGGGAGGAACGAGCAGTACTTC
. | TRBJ2-5 | TRBV29-1 | . | CSVEWRGKGLPQETQYF | TGCAGCGTTGAATGGAGGGGAAAAGGATTACCTCAAGAGACCCAGTACTTC
. | TRBJ2-6 | TRBV5-1 | . | CASSKTVSGANVLTF | TGCGCCAGCAGCAAGACCGTGTCTGGGGCCAACGTCCTGACTTTC
. | TRBJ1-1 | TRBV7-2 | . | CASSPIIGVNTEAFF | TGTGCCAGCAGCCCCATCATTGGGGTGAACACTGAAGCTTTCTTT
few | TRBJ2-3 | TRBV19 | . | CASSIIQAGRVDTQYF | TGTGCCAGTAGTATAATCCAGGCGGGACGGGTGGATACGCAGTATTTT
. | TRBJ2-2 | TRBV6-5 | . | CASSYRTKNTGELFF | TGTGCCAGCAGTTACCGGACCAAGAACACCGGGGAGCTGTTTTTT
. | TRBJ2-1 | TRBV2 | TRBD2 | CAILSGRADNEQFF | TGTGCCATCCTTAGCGGGAGGGCCGACAATGAGCAGTTCTTC
. | TRBJ1-1 | TRBV18 | . | CASSHAGTKAEAFF | TGTGCCAGCTCACACGCCGGGACGAAGGCGGAAGCTTTCTTT
. | TRBJ2-1 | TRBV2 | . | CASSQEGPNEQFF | TGTGCCAGCAGCCAAGAGGGGCCCAATGAGCAGTTCTTC
many | TRBJ1-4 | TRBV28 | . | CASSSRGFNEKLFF | TGTGCCAGCAGCAGCCGGGGTTTCAATGAAAAACTGTTTTTT
. | TRBJ2-5 | TRBV2 | . | CASKPSPRGETQYF | TGTGCCAGCAAACCTAGCCCGAGGGGAGAGACCCAGTACTTC
once | TRBJ1-2 | TRBV30 | . | CAYRQVVNYGYTF | TGTGCCTACAGACAGGTTGTAAACTATGGCTACACCTTC
. | TRBJ1-1 | TRBV29-1 | . | CSVAKWNTEAFF | TGCAGCGTTGCCAAATGGAACACTGAAGCTTTCTTT
. | TRBJ1-5 | TRBV7-9 | . | CASSLETNQPQHF | TGTGCCAGCAGCTTAGAGACCAATCAGCCCCAGCATTTT
. | TRBJ1-5 | TRBV6-6 | TRBD1 | CASRAGQGGQPQHF | TGTGCCAGCAGGGCCGGACAGGGTGGGCAGCCCCAGCATTTT
. | TRBJ1-2 | TRBV30 | . | CAWRRRRGHYGYTF | TGTGCCTGGAGGCGACGGAGGGGACACTATGGCTACACCTTC
. | TRBJ1-1 | TRBV6-6 | . | CASHQGRGTEAFF | TGTGCCAGCCACCAGGGGAGGGGCACTGAAGCTTTCTTT
. | TRBJ1-2 | TRBV29-1 | . | CSVEVGWTGTGIGYTF | TGCAGCGTTGAAGTCGGATGGACGGGGACTGGTATAGGCTACACCTTC
. | TRBJ1-2 | TRBV7-2 | TRBD1 | CASSLSIRGHGGYTF | TGTGCCAGCAGCTTATCCATCAGGGGGCATGGTGGCTACACCTTC
. | TRBJ1-2 | TRBV19 | . | CASSPSILGSYTF | TGTGCCAGTAGCCCCTCGATTCTGGGTAGCTACACCTTC
. | TRBJ1-1 | TRBV11-1 | . | CASSLVGTTEAFF | TGTGCCAGCAGCTTAGTGGGTACCACTGAAGCTTTCTTT
. | TRBJ2-5 | TRBV20-1 | . | CSAGTRETQYF | TGCAGTGCGGGAACTCGAGAGACCCAGTACTTC
. | TRBJ1-2 | TRBV28 | . | CASSHTKGGRGHGYTF | TGTGCCAGCAGTCACACAAAAGGTGGCAGGGGCCATGGCTACACCTTC